The T cell receptor (beta chain) described here comes from a study of T cell responses to AZD1222 COVID-19 vaccine. J was trimmed by 2 bases and V by 3 bases; bases with no gene match: 5. The CDR3 sequence is 15 residues long. The germline CDR1 and CDR2 sequences are SGHTA and FQGNSA. The method was immunoSEQ multiplex PCR; TCRdb's version includes in-frame clones alone and lacks a portion of them. Of 120,000 or so clones listed, roughly nine tenths are singletons. The receptor was isolated from an adult in good health. J is TRBJ2-3 and V is TRBV7-2; 7 bases are a match to TRBD1. This specimen consisted of peripheral blood, obtained on day 0 of AZD1222 vaccination. Here the CDR3 DNA reads TGTGCCAGCAGCTTTCCGGGACAGTACACAGATACGCAGTATTTT. As protein: CASSFPGQYTDTQYF.